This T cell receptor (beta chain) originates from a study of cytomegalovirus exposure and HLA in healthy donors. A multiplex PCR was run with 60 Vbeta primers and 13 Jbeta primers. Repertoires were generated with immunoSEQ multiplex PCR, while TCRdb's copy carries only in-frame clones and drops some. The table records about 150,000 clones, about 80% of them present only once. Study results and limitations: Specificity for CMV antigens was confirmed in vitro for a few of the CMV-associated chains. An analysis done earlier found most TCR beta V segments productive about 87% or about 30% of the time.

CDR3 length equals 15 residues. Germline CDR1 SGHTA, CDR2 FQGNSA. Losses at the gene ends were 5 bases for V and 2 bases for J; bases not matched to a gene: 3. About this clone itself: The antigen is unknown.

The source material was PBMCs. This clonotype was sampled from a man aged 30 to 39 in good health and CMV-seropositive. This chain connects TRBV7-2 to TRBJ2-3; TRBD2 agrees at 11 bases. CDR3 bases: TGTGCCAGCAGCCAACTAGCGGGAGACACAGATACGCAGTATTTT. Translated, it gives CASSQLAGDTDTQYF.